This TCR beta chain was captured in a study of response to subunit inactivated influenza vaccine. Findings and limits, study-wide: After each seasonal influenza vaccination, few new T cells are recruited, the authors suggested.

TCRdb re-derived calls from the RT-PCR reads in MiXCR, one entry per CDR3 protein. The repertoire has roughly 780,000 distinct CDR3 sequences, about a fifth of them found once; the top ten carry approximately 11%. Germline CDR1 reads MNHNS; CDR2 reads SASEGT. The CDR3 sequence is 14 residues long. V was trimmed by 7 bases and J by 8 bases, leaving 17 bases between them. This clonotype was recorded many times. Its target is not known. The input for sequencing was PBMCs from blood, taken approximately 5 days after vaccination. The chain links TRBV6-1 to TRBJ1-4; a possible D gene is TRBD1 (5 bases). The clonotype comes from a man over 45 who received an inactivated influenza vaccine. CDR3 coding DNA: TGTGCCAGCACCAACTCAGGGTTAGCGGAAAAACTGTTTTTT. Translation gives CASTNSGLAEKLFF.